This T cell receptor (beta chain) was profiled in a study of blood T cell repertoires in COVID-19. Study as a whole: Sample material is recorded as cDNA or gDNA derived from T cells, B-cell-depleted T cells, or PBMCs.

Methods used by the authors: Reference gene primer amplification in the assay estimated nucleated cell counts. The protocol was immunoSEQ multiplex PCR, while the TCRdb copy is restricted to in-frame clones and leaves out a portion. Clone size and the V and J calls come from that table; the DNA yielded D and trimming. The sample contains tens of thousands of clones, 80% to 90% of which appear only once. The germline gives CDR1 SEHNR, CDR2 FQNEAQ (reference sequence). V shed 0 bases and J shed 6 bases, with 16 bases lying between them. The CDR3 spans 16 residues. The source of this sequence is a man aged 50-59 years with active COVID-19. The sequenced sample consisted of peripheral blood. V and J are TRBV7-9 and TRBJ2-3; tentative D call: TRBD1 (6 bases). This CDR3 is CASSLAVGQGSDTQYF. The CDR3, as DNA: TGTGCCAGCAGCTTAGCGGTAGGGCAGGGGTCCGATACGCAGTATTTT.